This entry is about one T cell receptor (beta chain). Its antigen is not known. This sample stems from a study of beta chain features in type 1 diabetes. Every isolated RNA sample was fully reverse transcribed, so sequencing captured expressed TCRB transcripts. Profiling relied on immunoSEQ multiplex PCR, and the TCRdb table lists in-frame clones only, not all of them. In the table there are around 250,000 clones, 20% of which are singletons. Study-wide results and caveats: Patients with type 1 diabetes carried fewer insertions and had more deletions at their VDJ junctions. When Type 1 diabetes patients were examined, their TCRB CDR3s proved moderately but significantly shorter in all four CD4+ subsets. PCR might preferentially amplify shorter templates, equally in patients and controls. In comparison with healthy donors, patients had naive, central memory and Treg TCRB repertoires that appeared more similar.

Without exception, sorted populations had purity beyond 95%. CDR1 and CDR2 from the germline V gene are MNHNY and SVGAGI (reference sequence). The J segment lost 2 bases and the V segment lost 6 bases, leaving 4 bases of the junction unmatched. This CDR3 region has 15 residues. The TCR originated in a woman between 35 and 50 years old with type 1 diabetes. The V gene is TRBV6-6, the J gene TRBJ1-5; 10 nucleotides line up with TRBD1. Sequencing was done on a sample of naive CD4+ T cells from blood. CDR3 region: CASSLGTGGNQPQHF. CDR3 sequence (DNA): TGTGCCAGCAGCCTTGGGACAGGGGGCAATCAGCCCCAGCATTTT.